A selection of T cell receptor beta chains follows, all from one sample in a study of T-cell reconstitution after alpha-beta-depleted transplantation in children. TCRdb re-derived calls from the PCR reads in MiXCR, one entry per CDR3 protein. The sample carries just over 950,000 distinct CDR3 sequences, about 31% recorded once. Sequencing used PBMCs, mostly from graft donor cells, obtained 360 days after TCRalphabeta/CD19-depleted stem cell transplant. These receptors came from a boy under three years old who had a stem cell transplant for SCID, so the T cells may come from the graft donor. Both conserved end residues are trimmed from each CDR3. Some rows mark clone size as missing; the rest say once, few, many or name a class of expanded clone.

j_call clone_size v_call cdr3_length cdr3_aa
TRBJ2-7 . TRBV27 12 ASSFGGRGSEQY
TRBJ2-3 . TRBV5-6 11 ASSKTWPDTQY
TRBJ2-2 few TRBV5-1 14 ASSLVGQGITGELF
TRBJ1-1 few TRBV12-5 17 ASGYRPGQGSLGNTEAF
TRBJ1-4 . TRBV12-3/TRBV12-4 13 ASSSGATTNEKLF
TRBJ2-1 once TRBV3-1 15 ASSQDKIAGALGEQF
TRBJ2-7 few TRBV15 14 ATSRDLGGGAYEQY
TRBJ2-7 . TRBV20-1 13 SARTTSGGTYEQY
TRBJ2-1 many TRBV5-1 13 ASRPGTSGYNEQF
TRBJ2-1 . TRBV9 13 ASSVVGGASNEQF
TRBJ2-6 . TRBV12-3/TRBV12-4 15 ASRPLDGRSGANVLT
TRBJ1-1 few TRBV20-1 11 SATISRGTEAF
TRBJ2-1 . TRBV20-1 16 SATYRASGGLSYNEQF
TRBJ2-6 few TRBV4-3 14 ASSQDLGSGANVLT
TRBJ2-7 . TRBV20-1 14 SARDYIKSRDYEQY
TRBJ2-5 . TRBV5-1 11 ATRLGRTETQY
TRBJ2-3 . TRBV7-6 12 ASSFVGLADTQY
TRBJ1-5 few TRBV24-1 13 ATSGGTVSNQPQH